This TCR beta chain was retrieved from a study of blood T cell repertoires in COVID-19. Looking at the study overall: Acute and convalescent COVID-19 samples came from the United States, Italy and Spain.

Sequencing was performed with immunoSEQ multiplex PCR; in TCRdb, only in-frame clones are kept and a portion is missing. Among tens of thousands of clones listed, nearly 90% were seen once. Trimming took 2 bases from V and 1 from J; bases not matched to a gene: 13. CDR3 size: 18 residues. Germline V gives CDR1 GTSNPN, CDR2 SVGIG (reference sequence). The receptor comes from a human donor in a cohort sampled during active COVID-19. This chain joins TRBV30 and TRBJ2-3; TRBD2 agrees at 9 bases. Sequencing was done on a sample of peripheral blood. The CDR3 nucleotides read TGTGCCTGGAGTACCCCAGCGGGAGGACACAGTCGCACAGATACGCAGTATTTT. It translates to CAWSTPAGGHSRTDTQYF.